This TCR beta chain is from a study of blood T cell repertoires in COVID-19. The CDR3 contains 15 residues. Trimming shortened V by 2 bases and J by 3 bases, and 13 bases separated the two germline ends. CDR1 is SGHDT and CDR2 is YYEEEE in the germline V gene. TCRdb keeps only in-frame clones here, not all; method: immunoSEQ multiplex PCR. The table lists under 150,000 clones, roughly three quarters of them singletons, with 4.2% in the top ten. The sequence derives from a man aged 60-69 years with acute or convalescent COVID-19. The chain is built from TRBV5-6 and TRBJ2-3, with D tentatively TRBD2 (6 bases). The sequencing input was peripheral blood. This CDR3 reads CASSLVSSATDTQYF. The CDR3 region has the DNA TGTGCCAGCAGCTTAGTATCTAGCGCTACAGATACGCAGTATTTT.